A single sample gave rise to the 4 T cell receptor beta chains below, sequenced in a study of control samples from healthy donors and cancer patients. The protocol was immunoSEQ multiplex PCR, while the TCRdb copy is restricted to in-frame clones and leaves out a portion. The table has 150,000 to 200,000 clones, about 90% seen once. The sequenced sample consisted of blood. These receptors were obtained from a man in his late teens or twenties in good health.

This clone was recorded a few times. This chain links TRBV7-9 with TRBJ2-7; possible D gene TRBD1, 6 bases. This CDR3 has 14 amino acids. CDR1 SEHNR and CDR2 FQNEAQ come from the germline V gene (reference sequence). Trimming removed 5 bases from V and 2 bases from J, with 13 bases in between. CDR3 nucleotide sequence: TGTGCCAGCAGCCCAGTGCAGGGGCCCTACGAGCAGTACTTC. Residues: CASSPVQGPYEQYF.

This clone came up once. The chain is built from TRBV28 and TRBJ1-1, with 7 bases lining up with TRBD1. Germline CDR1 reads MDHEN; CDR2 reads SYDVKM. The V and J ends lost 3 bases and 4 bases, in that order; junction bases with no gene match: 2. The CDR3 sequence is 13 residues long. The CDR3 DNA sequence: TGTGCCAGCAGTTTGACAGGGAGCACTGAAGCTTTCTTT. Amino acid sequence: CASSLTGSTEAFF.

CDR3 in amino acids: CASSIQGMNSYEQYF. The CDR3 bases are TGTGCCAGCTCAATTCAGGGGATGAACTCCTACGAGCAGTACTTC. The chain combines TRBV18 with TRBJ2-7; D may be TRBD1 (6 bases). Between the trimmed V and J ends, which lost 5 bases and 0 bases, there was a span of 14 bases. The CDR3 consists of 15 residues. From germline, CDR1 is KGHSH and CDR2 LQKENI.

V usage is TRBV12-5 and J usage is TRBJ1-6, with D maybe TRBD1 (5 bases). The germline V gene has CDR1 LGHNT and CDR2 FRNRAP. V lost 3 bases, J lost 7 bases, and 13 bases lay in between. The CDR3 is made up of 15 amino acids. The CDR3 nucleotides read TGTGCTAGTGGTTTAAGGGGTTTCGGAAATTCACCCCTCCACTTT. As protein: CASGLRGFGNSPLHF.